This paragraph covers one T cell receptor (beta chain) sequence. This specimen includes other DNA sequences encoding the same CDR3. This record comes from a study of CD8+ T cells in alopecia areata. CDR3 size: 12 residues. The V end lost 2 bases, the J end lost 0 bases, and 0 bases lay between the germline ends. Germline V lookup: CDR1 PRHDT, CDR2 FYEKMQ (reference sequence). As the sequencing template, cDNA was produced by extracting RNA and reverse transcribing it. Sequenced by immunoSEQ multiplex PCR; TCRdb stores in-frame clones only, minus some. The sample contains about 110,000 clones, approximately 63% of which appear only once.

J is TRBJ2-3 and V is TRBV13; D gene ambiguous. The sample comprised CD8+ T cells sorted from blood. The sequence came from a human donor in good health. CDR3 in DNA: TGTGCCAGCAGCTTAAGCACAGATACGCAGTATTTT. It encodes CASSLSTDTQYF.